The 13 T cell receptor beta chains below all came from one sample that was sequenced in a study of T cell responses to AZD1222 COVID-19 vaccine. The protocol was immunoSEQ multiplex PCR, while the TCRdb copy is restricted to in-frame clones and leaves out a portion. The data hold about 150,000 clones, with over 85% observed a single time. Sequences were derived from peripheral blood, sampled on day 0 of AZD1222 vaccination. These receptors all come from an adult in good health.

This chain connects TRBV3-1 (or the pseudogene TRBV3-2) to TRBJ2-5; 13 bases map to TRBD2. Trimming at V came to 3 bases and at J to 0 bases, leaving 4 bases not matched to a gene. Germline CDR1 reads LGHDT; CDR2 reads YNNKEL (reference sequence). CDR3 length: 17 residues. This CDR3 is CASSHPGLAGDQETQYF. The CDR3 DNA sequence: TGTGCCAGCAGCCATCCAGGACTAGCGGGGGACCAAGAGACCCAGTACTTC.

V usage is TRBV4-3 and J usage is TRBJ1-2; 8 nucleotides agree with TRBD1. V trimming: 5 bases; J trimming: 4 bases; junction bases outside the gene matches: 6. The CDR3 is made up of 14 amino acids. Germline CDR1 is LGHNA and CDR2 is YSLEER. The CDR3 nucleotides are TGCGCCAGCAGCTCCCGACAGGGGCCCTATGGCTACACCTTC. The encoded protein is CASSSRQGPYGYTF.

This clone has a handful of counts. The chain couples TRBV11-3 to TRBJ2-2; D not certain. Germline V CDR1 and CDR2: SGHNT, YENEEA. V gave up 1 base and J gave up 6 bases, with 6 bases separating them. The CDR3 runs to 13 residues. Here the CDR3 reads CASSLGLAGELFF. The CDR3 DNA sequence: TGTGCCAGCAGCTTAGGTCTCGCCGGGGAGCTGTTTTTT.

This chain links TRBV9 with TRBJ2-3; D is unclear. The CDR3 contains 15 residues. Trimming removed 2 bases from V and 2 bases from J, with 12 bases in between. Germline CDR1 reads SGDLS; CDR2 reads YYNGEE. Here the CDR3 reads CASSVISSLTDTQYF. The CDR3 DNA follows: TGTGCCAGCAGCGTGATATCGAGCCTCACAGATACGCAGTATTTT.

This clone has more than one count but fewer than ten. The gene calls are TRBV6-5 and TRBJ1-2; a weak D match, TRBD1 (5 bases). Germline CDR1 is MNHEY and CDR2 is SVGAGI. Trimming removed 7 bases at V and 5 bases at J, with 11 bases between. The CDR3 consists of 12 residues. The CDR3 nucleotides are TGTGCCAGCACAAGGGGTACATATGGCTACACCTTC. Protein sequence: CASTRGTYGYTF.

V gene TRBV7-2 combines with J gene TRBJ2-2, with D tentatively TRBD1 or TRBD2 (5 bases each). The CDR3 has 15 residues. CDR1 is SGHTA, CDR2 FQGNSA, per germline. Trimming removed 5 bases at V and 9 bases at J, with 19 bases between. This chain's CDR3 is CASSGPGTGLRELFF. CDR3 nucleotides: TGTGCCAGCAGCGGCCCCGGGACCGGGTTGAGGGAGCTGTTTTTT.

The chain joins TRBV5-1 to TRBJ1-1; perhaps TRBD1 as D (6 bases). V shed 4 bases and J shed 2 bases, with 21 bases lying between them. This CDR3 comprises 17 residues. Germline V gives CDR1 SGHRS, CDR2 YFSETQ. The CDR3 sequence is CASSQQVRGTGNTEAFF. CDR3 bases: TGCGCCAGCAGCCAACAGGTTAGGGGGACGGGTAACACTGAAGCTTTCTTT.

The chain employs TRBV5-4 and TRBJ2-2; TRBD1 matches 7 bases. The CDR3 length is 16 residues. Per the germline V gene, CDR1 is SGHNT and CDR2 is YYREEE (reference sequence). Trimming at V came to 4 bases and at J to 1 base, leaving 7 bases not matched to a gene. The CDR3 DNA sequence: TGTGCCAGCAGCAGAAACAGGGGACAGAACACCGGGGAGCTGTTTTTT. Translation gives CASSRNRGQNTGELFF.

This chain links TRBV5-4 with TRBJ1-5; D is undetermined. The CDR3 covers 14 residues. V was cut by 3 bases and J by 0 bases, with 7 bases left in between. CDR1 and CDR2 (germline): SGHNT, YYREEE (reference sequence). CDR3 sequence (DNA): TGTGCCAGCAGCTCCTCCTATAGCAATCAGCCCCAGCATTTT. Its protein product is CASSSSYSNQPQHF.

The genes are TRBV7-2 and TRBJ2-3, with D perhaps matching TRBD2 (5 bases). CDR1 SGHTA and CDR2 FQGNSA come from the germline V gene. The ends were cut back, 2 bases at V and 5 bases at J, with 8 bases in the middle. The CDR3 contains 13 residues. The CDR3: CASSLYSGDTQYF. Written as DNA, the CDR3 is TGTGCCAGCAGCTTATACAGCGGAGATACGCAGTATTTT.

This clone was recorded a few times. The chain uses TRBV18 and TRBJ1-1; TRBD1 might be the D (6 bases). V lost 1 base and J lost 3, with 6 bases in between. There are 13 residues in the CDR3. Germline values: CDR1 KGHSH, CDR2 LQKENI. The CDR3 DNA is TGTGCCAGCTCACCACAGGGGGACACTGAAGCTTTCTTT. This codes for CASSPQGDTEAFF. The whole variable domain, filled in from reference TRBV18 and TRBJ1-1, reads NAGVMQNPRHLVRRRGQEARLRCSPMKGHSHVYWYRQLPEEGLKFMVYLQKENIIDESGMPKERFSAEFPKEGPSILRIQQVVRGDSAAYFCASSPQGDTEAFFGQGTRLTVV.

The rearrangement links TRBV5-1 to TRBJ1-1; 7 nucleotides match TRBD1. The germline gives CDR1 SGHRS, CDR2 YFSETQ. The CDR3 runs 15 residues. The V segment lost 1 base and the J segment 1 base; nucleotides outside the gene matches: 4. The CDR3 sequence: CASSLRTGPNTEAFF. The CDR3 DNA reads as TGCGCCAGCAGCTTGCGGACAGGACCGAACACTGAAGCTTTCTTT. Filled out from reference TRBV5-1 and TRBJ1-1, the complete variable domain reads KAGVTQTPRYLIKTRGQQVTLSCSPISGHRSVSWYQQTPGQGLQFLFEYFSETQRNKGNFPGRFSGRQFSNSRSEMNVSTLELGDSALYLCASSLRTGPNTEAFFGQGTRLTVV.

The rearrangement links TRBV5-1 to TRBJ1-1; D ambiguous. The V gene lost 0 bases and the J gene lost 0 bases, with 9 bases spanning the gap. Germline V CDR1 and CDR2: SGHRS, YFSETQ. This CDR3 comprises 15 residues. Written as DNA, the CDR3 is TGCGCCAGCAGCTTGGGGCCGCCAATGAACACTGAAGCTTTCTTT. This gives the protein CASSLGPPMNTEAFF. The full variable domain, rest sourced from reference TRBV5-1 and TRBJ1-1, is KAGVTQTPRYLIKTRGQQVTLSCSPISGHRSVSWYQQTPGQGLQFLFEYFSETQRNKGNFPGRFSGRQFSNSRSEMNVSTLELGDSALYLCASSLGPPMNTEAFFGQGTRLTVV.